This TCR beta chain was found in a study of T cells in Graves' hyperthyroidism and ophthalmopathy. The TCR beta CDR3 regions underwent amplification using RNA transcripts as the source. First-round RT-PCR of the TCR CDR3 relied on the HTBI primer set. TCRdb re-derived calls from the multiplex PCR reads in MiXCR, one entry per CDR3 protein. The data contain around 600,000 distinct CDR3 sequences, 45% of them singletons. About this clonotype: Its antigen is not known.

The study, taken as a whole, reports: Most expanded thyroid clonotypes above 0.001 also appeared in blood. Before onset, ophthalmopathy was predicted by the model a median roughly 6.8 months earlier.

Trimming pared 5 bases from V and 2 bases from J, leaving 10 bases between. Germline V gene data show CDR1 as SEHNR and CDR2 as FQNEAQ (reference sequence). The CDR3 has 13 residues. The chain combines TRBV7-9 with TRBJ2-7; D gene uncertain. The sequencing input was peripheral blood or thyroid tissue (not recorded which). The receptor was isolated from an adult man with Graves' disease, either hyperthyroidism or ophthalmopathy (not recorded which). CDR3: CASSPPAAYEQYF. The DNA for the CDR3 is TGTGCCAGCAGCCCGCCCGCGGCCTACGAGCAGTACTTC.